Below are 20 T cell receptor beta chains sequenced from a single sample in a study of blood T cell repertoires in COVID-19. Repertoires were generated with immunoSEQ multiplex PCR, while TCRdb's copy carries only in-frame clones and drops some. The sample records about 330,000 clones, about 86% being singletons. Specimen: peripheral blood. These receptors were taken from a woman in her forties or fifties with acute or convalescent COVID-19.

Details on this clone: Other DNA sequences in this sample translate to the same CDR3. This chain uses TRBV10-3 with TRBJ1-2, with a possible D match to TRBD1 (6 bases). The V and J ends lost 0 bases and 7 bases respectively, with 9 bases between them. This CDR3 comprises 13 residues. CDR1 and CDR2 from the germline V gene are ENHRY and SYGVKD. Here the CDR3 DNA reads TGTGCCATCAGTGAGTCAGGGGGAAGTGGCTACACCTTC. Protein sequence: CAISESGGSGYTF.

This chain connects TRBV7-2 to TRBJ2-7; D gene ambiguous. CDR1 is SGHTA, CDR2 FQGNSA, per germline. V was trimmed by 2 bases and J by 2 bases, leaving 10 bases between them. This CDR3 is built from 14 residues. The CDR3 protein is CASSLQVETYEQYF. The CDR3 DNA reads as TGTGCCAGCAGCTTACAGGTAGAGACCTACGAGCAGTACTTC.

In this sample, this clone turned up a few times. The CDR3 DNA reads as TGCGCCAGCAGCCAAGACCCACTCGCCAACACTGAAGCTTTCTTT. It encodes CASSQDPLANTEAFF. The chain recombines TRBV4-3 with TRBJ1-1; D not resolved. Trimming cost V 0 bases and J 2 bases, with 10 bases left between them. CDR1 and CDR2 from the germline V gene are LGHNA and YSLEER. The CDR3 loop spans 15 amino acids.

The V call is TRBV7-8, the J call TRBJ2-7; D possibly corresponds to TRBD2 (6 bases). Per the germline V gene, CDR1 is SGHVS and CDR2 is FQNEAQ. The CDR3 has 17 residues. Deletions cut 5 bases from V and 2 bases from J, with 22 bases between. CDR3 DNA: TGTGCCAGCAGCCGAGGGAGGTGGCTACCGTTAGCCTACGAGCAGTACTTC. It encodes CASSRGRWLPLAYEQYF.

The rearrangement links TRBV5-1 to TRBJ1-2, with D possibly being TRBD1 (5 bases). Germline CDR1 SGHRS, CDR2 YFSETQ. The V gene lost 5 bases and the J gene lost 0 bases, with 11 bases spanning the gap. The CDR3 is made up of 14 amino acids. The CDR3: CASRTTEANYGYTF. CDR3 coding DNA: TGCGCCAGCAGAACGACAGAAGCTAACTATGGCTACACCTTC.

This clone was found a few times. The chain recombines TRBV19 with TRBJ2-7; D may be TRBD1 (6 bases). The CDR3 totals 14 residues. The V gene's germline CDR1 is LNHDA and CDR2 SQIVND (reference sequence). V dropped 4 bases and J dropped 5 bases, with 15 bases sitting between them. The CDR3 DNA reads TGTGCCAGTAGTACCGGGCGTAACAGGGACGAGCAGTACTTC. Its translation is CASSTGRNRDEQYF.

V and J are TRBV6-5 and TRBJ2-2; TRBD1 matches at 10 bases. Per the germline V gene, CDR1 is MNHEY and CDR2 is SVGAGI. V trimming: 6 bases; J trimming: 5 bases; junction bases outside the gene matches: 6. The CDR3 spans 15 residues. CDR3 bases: TGTGCCAGCAGCCGAGGACAGGGGGATACCGGGGAGCTGTTTTTT. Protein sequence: CASSRGQGDTGELFF.

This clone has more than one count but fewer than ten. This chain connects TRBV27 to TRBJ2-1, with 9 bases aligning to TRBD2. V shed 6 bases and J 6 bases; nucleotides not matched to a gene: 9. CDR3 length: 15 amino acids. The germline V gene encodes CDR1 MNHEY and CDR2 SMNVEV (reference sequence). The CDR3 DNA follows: TGTGCCAGCAGAAAGGGGACTAGCCCGGGCAATGAGCAGTTCTTC. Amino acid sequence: CASRKGTSPGNEQFF.

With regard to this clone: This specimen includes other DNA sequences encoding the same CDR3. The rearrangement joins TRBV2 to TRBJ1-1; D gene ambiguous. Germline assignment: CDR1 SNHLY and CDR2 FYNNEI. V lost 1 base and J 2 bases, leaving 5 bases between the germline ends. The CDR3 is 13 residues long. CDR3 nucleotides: TGTGCCAGCAGTGAAGGAGGTAACACTGAAGCTTTCTTT. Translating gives CASSEGGNTEAFF.

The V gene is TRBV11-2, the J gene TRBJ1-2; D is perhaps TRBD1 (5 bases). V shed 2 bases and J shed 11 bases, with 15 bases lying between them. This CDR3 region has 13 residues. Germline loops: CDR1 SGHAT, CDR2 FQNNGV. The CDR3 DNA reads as TGTGCCAGCAGCTTAAGGACGGGGGTGAAGTACACCTTC. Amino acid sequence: CASSLRTGVKYTF.

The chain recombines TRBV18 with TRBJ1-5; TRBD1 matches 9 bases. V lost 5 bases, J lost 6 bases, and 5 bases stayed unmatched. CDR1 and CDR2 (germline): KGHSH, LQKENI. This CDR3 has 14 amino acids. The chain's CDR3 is CASSGTGQGQPQHF. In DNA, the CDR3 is TGTGCCAGCTCAGGGACAGGGCAAGGTCAGCCCCAGCATTTT.

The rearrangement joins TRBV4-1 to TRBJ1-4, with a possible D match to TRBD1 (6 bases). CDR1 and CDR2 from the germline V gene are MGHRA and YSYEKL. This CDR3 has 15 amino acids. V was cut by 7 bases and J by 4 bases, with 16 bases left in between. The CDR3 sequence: CASTPRGWGNEKLFF. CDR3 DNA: TGCGCCAGCACCCCTAGGGGGTGGGGTAATGAAAAACTGTTTTTT.

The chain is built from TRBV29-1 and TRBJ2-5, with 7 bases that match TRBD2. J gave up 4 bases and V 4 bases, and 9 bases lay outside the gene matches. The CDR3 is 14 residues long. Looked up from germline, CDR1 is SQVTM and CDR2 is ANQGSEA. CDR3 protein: CSVAVSGAGETQYF. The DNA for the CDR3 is TGCAGCGTTGCGGTCAGCGGGGCGGGAGAGACCCAGTACTTC.

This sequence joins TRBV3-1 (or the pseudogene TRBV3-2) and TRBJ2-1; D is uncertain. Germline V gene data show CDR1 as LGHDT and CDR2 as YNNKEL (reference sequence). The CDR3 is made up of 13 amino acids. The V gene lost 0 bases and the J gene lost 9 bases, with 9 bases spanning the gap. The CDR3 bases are TGTGCCAGCAGCCAAGATGAACCGGGTGAGCAGTTCTTC. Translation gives CASSQDEPGEQFF.

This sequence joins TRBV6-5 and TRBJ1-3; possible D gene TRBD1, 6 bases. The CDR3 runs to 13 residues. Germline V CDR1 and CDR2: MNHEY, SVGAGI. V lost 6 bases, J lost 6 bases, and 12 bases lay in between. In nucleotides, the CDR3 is TGTGCCAGCAGATGGGACACCACAAACACCATATATTTT. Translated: CASRWDTTNTIYF.

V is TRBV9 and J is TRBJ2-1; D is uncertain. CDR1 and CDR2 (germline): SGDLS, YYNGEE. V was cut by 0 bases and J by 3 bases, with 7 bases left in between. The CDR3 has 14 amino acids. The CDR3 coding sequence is TGTGCCAGCAGCGTAGAGCAGGTCTACAATGAGCAGTTCTTC. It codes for CASSVEQVYNEQFF.

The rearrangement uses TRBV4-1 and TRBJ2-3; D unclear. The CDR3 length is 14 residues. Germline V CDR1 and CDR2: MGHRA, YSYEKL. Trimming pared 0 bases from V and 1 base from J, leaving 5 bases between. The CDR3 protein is CASSQDGRTDTQYF. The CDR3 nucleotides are TGCGCCAGCAGCCAAGATGGCCGCACAGATACGCAGTATTTT.

The CDR3 DNA follows: TGTGCCAGCAGCTTAGCAGGGACTAGCGGTTACGAGCAGTACGTC. It codes for CASSLAGTSGYEQYV. The V gene is TRBV7-2, the J gene TRBJ2-7, with 11 bases fitting TRBD2. Germline V gene data show CDR1 as SGHTA and CDR2 as FQGNSA. This CDR3 contains 15 residues. Losses at the gene ends were 0 bases for V and 4 bases for J; bases not matched to a gene: 2.

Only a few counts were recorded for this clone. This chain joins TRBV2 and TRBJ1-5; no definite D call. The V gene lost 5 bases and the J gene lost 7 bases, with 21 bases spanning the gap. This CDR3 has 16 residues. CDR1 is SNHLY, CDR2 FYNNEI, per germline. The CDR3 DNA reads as TGTGCCAGCAGTCGTGAGGGTTACGCGTCGCGGCAGCCCCAGCATTTT. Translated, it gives CASSREGYASRQPQHF. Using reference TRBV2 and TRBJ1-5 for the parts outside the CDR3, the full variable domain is EPEVTQTPSHQVTQMGQEVILRCVPISNHLYFYWYRQILGQKVEFLVSFYNNEISEKSEIFDDQFSVERPDGSNFTLKIRSTKLEDSAMYFCASSREGYASRQPQHFGDGTRLSIL.

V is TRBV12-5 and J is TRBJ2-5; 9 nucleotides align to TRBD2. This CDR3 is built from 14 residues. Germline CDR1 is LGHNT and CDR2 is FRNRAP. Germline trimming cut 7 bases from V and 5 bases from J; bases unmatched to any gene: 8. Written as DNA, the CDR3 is TGTGCTAGTGCCCCCGCGGGGGGGCTTGAGACCCAGTACTTC. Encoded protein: CASAPAGGLETQYF.